This TCR beta chain stems from a study of CD8 T cells in Susac syndrome (dated by TCRdb to the late 2010s). Study-wide context: Whether CD8+ T cell activation and differentiation in Susac syndrome was antigen driven was tested using repertoire sequencing. CD8+ T cell repertoire clonality was compared between eleven to twelve healthy donors, about 14 Susac syndrome patients and 15 multiple sclerosis patients.

Including cysteine and phenylalanine, the CDR3 has 12 amino acids. The kept DNA is CDR3 alone, 36 bases in frame from the first base. V is reduced by 1 base and J by 4 bases, leaving a spacing of 2 bases between them. CDR1 is given as SGHVS and CDR2 as FQNEAQ, both from the germline V gene. Peripheral blood CD8+ and CD4+ T cells from healthy donors, Susac syndrome patients and multiple sclerosis patients were profiled by high-throughput TCR beta sequencing. Healthy donors were age- and sex-matched controls. Bulk CD8+ and CD4+ T cells were purified by magnetic negative isolation, whereas CD8+ TEMRA cells were enriched by FACS. Blood was collected in EDTA tubes and processed within 24 hours, with PBMCs isolated through density gradient centrifugation. PBMCs destined for TCR sequencing were cryopreserved in liquid nitrogen and later thawed in a 37 °C water bath. The sorted or isolated CD4+, CD8+ and CD8+ TEMRA cells had a purity of 90% or higher.

RNA was extracted using the RNeasy kit, and about 0.5 to 1 ug of the RNA was reverse transcribed with random hexamers. The immunoSEQ multiplex PCR assay, covering 54 Vbeta and 13 Jbeta segments, was used to amplify TCR beta CDR3 regions. PCR amplification bias was corrected using a synthetic template baseline for primer optimization and computational correction. The paper's data handling went like this. Only productive sequences were kept, with reads annotated to V, D and J genes according to IMGT and analyzed in immunoSEQ Analyzer. To calculate clonality, Shannon entropy was normalized by log2 of the number of productive unique sequences and then subtracted from one. Public and private clones were assessed among the 100 most prevalent clones of each patient and control. A clone was defined as Susac-specific if it was absent from the healthy and MS cohorts, from more than 850 published viral clones and from other ImmuneACCESS disease sequences. TCRdb itself trimmed the public reads at Q25 with fastp, ran MiXCR and retained productive beta chains. When rows share a CDR3 protein, they turn into one entry using the most common DNA and genes. The V and J calls and clone size come from TCRdb's table, not from the authors' own analysis. This sample holds some 47,000 distinct CDR3 sequences; 80% to 95% were observed only once. The ten largest clones capture 0.4% to 0.5% of the sample.

What the study reported, not specific to this receptor: The study acknowledged that relatively few individuals were included in the TCR sequencing and HLA analysis.

Concerning this clonotype: The antigen it recognizes is unknown. There are no base qualities to consult, and no much larger clone falls within one base.

The sample comprised CD8+ T cells from PBMCs. This receptor was identified in a human donor in good health. Recombination joined TRBV7-8 with TRBJ2-4; the D gene cannot be named for sure. The nucleotides read TGTGCCAGCAGCTTAGGGAAAAACATTCAGTACTTC. The resulting protein is CASSLGKNIQYF.